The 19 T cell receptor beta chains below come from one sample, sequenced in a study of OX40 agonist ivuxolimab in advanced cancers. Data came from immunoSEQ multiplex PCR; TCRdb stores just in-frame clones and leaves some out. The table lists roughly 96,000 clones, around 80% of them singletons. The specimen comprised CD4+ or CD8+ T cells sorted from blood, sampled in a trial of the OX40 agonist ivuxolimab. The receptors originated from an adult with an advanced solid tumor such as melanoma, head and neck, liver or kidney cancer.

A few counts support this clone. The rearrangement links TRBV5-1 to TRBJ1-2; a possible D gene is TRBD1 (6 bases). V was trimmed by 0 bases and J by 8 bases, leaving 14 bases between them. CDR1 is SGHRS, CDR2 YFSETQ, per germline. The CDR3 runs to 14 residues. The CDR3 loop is CASSLDRVDSGYTF. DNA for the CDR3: TGCGCCAGCAGCTTGGACAGGGTGGATAGCGGCTACACCTTC. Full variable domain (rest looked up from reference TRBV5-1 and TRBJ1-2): KAGVTQTPRYLIKTRGQQVTLSCSPISGHRSVSWYQQTPGQGLQFLFEYFSETQRNKGNFPGRFSGRQFSNSRSEMNVSTLELGDSALYLCASSLDRVDSGYTFGSGTRLTVV.

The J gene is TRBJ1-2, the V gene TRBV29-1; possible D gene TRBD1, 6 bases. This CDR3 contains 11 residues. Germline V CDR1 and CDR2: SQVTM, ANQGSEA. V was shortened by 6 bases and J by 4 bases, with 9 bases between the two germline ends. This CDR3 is CSVPDSYGYTF. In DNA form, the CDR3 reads TGCAGCGTGCCGGACAGCTATGGCTACACCTTC.

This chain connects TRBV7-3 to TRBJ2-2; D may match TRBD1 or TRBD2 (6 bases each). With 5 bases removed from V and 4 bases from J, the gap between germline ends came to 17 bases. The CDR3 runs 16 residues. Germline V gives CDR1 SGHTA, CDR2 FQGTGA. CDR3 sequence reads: CASSPYAGEVTGELFF. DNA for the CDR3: TGTGCCAGCAGCCCTTACGCAGGGGAGGTCACCGGGGAGCTGTTTTTT.

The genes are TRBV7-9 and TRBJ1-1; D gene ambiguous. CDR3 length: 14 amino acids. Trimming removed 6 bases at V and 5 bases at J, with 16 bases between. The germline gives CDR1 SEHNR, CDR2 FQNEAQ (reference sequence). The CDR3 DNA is TGTGCCAGCAGGTATCCCTACGGGTCGACTGAAGCTTTCTTT. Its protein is CASRYPYGSTEAFF.

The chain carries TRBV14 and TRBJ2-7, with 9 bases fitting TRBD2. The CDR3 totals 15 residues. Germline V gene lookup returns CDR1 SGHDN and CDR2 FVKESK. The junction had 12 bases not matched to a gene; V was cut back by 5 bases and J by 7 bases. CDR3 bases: TGTGCCAGCAGCGCACTGACTAGCGGTCTCAGGGAGCAGTACTTC. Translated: CASSALTSGLREQYF.

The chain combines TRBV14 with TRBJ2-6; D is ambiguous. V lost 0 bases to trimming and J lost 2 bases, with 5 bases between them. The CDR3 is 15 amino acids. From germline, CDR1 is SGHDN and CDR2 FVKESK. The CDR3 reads CASSQETAGANVLTF. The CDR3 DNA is TGTGCCAGCAGCCAAGAGACGGCTGGGGCCAACGTCCTGACTTTC.

The CDR3 DNA is TGTGCCAGTAGTGTCAGCGGGGATAAAGAGACCCAGTACTTC. This translates into CASSVSGDKETQYF. The J gene is TRBJ2-5, the V gene TRBV19, with TRBD2 matching 7 bases. CDR1 and CDR2 (germline): LNHDA, SQIVND (reference sequence). CDR3 size: 14 residues. V lost 5 bases, J lost 3 bases, and 6 bases stayed unmatched.

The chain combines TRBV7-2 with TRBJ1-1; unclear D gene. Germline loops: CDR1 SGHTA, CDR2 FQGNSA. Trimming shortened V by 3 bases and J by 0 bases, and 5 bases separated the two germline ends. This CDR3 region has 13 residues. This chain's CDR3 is CASSFRMNTEAFF. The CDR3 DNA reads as TGTGCCAGCAGCTTCCGGATGAACACTGAAGCTTTCTTT.

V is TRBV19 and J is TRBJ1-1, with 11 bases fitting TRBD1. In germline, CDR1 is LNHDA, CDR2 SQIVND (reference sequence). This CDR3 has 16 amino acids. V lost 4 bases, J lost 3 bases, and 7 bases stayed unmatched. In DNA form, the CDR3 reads TGTGCCAGTAGTAACGGCGGGACAGGGGGGGACACTGAAGCTTTCTTT. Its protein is CASSNGGTGGDTEAFF.

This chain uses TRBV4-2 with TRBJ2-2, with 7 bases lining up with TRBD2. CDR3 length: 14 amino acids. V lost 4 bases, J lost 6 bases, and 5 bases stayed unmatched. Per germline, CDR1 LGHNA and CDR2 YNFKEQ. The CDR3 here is CASSPLGRPGELFF. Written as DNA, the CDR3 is TGTGCCAGCAGCCCGCTCGGGAGGCCCGGGGAGCTGTTTTTT.

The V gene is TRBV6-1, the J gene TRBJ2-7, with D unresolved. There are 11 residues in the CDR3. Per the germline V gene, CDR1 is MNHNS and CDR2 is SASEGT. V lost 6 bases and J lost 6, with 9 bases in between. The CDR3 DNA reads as TGTGCCAGCAGACGCCTGGCCGAGCAGTACTTC. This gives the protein CASRRLAEQYF.

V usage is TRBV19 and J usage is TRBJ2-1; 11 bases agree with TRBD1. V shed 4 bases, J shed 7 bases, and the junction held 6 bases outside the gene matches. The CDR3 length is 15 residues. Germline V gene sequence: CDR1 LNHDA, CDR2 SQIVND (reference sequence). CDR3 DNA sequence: TGTGCCAGTAGTAAGGACAGGGGGCAGTGGAATGAGCAGTTCTTC. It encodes CASSKDRGQWNEQFF.

CDR3 nucleotide sequence: TGTGCCAGCAGTGAATGGGTGAACACTGAAGCTTTCTTT. Its translation: CASSEWVNTEAFF. The chain carries TRBV6-1 and TRBJ1-1; D is unresolved. Trimming left V 2 bases short and J 0 bases short, with 4 bases between. This CDR3 contains 13 residues. CDR1 is MNHNS and CDR2 is SASEGT in the germline V gene.

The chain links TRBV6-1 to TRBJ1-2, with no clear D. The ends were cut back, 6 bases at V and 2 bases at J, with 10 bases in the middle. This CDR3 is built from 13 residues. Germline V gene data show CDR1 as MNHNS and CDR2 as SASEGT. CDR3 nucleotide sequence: TGTGCCAGCAGGCTTCAGGAAAACTATGGCTACACCTTC. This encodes CASRLQENYGYTF.

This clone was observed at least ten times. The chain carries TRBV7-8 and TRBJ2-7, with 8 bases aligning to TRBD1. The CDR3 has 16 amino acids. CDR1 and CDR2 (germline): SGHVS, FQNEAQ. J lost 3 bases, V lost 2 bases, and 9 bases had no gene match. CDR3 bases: TGTGCCAGCAGCTTAAACGGCGGACAGGGAAACTACGAGCAGTACTTC. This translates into CASSLNGGQGNYEQYF.

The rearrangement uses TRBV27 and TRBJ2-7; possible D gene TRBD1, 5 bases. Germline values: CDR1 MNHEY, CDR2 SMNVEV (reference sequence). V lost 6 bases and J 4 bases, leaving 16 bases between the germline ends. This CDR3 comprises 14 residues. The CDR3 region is CASRISGAPYEQYF. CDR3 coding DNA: TGTGCCAGCAGAATATCTGGGGCCCCTTACGAGCAGTACTTC.

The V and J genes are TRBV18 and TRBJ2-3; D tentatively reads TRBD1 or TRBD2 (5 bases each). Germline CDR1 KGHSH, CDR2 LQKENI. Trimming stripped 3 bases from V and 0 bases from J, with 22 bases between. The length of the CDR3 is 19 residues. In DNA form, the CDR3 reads TGTGCCAGCTCACCCGGTCGGGGCAGGGCTGGAGCTAGCACAGATACGCAGTATTTT. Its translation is CASSPGRGRAGASTDTQYF.

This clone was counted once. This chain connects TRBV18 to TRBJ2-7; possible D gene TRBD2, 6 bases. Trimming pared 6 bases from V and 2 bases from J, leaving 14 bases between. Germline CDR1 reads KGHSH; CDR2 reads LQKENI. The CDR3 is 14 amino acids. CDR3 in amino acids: CASSPGTLTYEQYF. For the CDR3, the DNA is TGTGCCAGCTCCCCCGGGACTCTCACCTACGAGCAGTACTTC.

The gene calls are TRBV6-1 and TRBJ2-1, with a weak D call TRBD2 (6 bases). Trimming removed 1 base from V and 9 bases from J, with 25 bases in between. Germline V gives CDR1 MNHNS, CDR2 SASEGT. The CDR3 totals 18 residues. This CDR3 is CASSEEGLWRGLGTEQFF. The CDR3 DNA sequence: TGTGCCAGCAGTGAAGAGGGCTTGTGGCGGGGACTGGGAACTGAGCAGTTCTTC.